This is a list of T cell receptor beta chains from one sample in a study of blood T cell repertoires in COVID-19. The protocol was immunoSEQ multiplex PCR, while the TCRdb copy is restricted to in-frame clones and leaves out a portion. This table has approximately 240,000 clones, over 75% appearing once. Sequencing used peripheral blood. Every receptor here comes from a woman aged 35 to 49 who had recovered from COVID-19. Each CDR3 is given with its conserved first and last residue. Each record gives: CDR3 DNA, CDR3 protein, D gene, J gene, V gene, clone size. A D gene is named only where the DNA matches it firmly. The size field is filled for only some rows; it gives once, few, many or a size class.

TGTGCCAGCAGCCAAGATAACGGGGGGGCCGGGACCCAGTACTTC,CASSQDNGGAGTQYF,TRBD2,TRBJ2-5,TRBV4-2,few
TGTGCCAGCAGCTTGGACAGGGGGGTTCGTTGGGAGACCCAGTACTTC,CASSLDRGVRWETQYF,TRBD1,TRBJ2-5,TRBV5-5,NA
TGTGCCAGTAGTAACCTGGGGGGACTCAATCAGCCCCAGCATTTT,CASSNLGGLNQPQHF,NA,TRBJ1-5,TRBV19,NA
TGTGCCAGCAGCCTCTCCGGGACAGGGTTGGGCACTGAAGCTTTCTTT,CASSLSGTGLGTEAFF,TRBD1,TRBJ1-1,TRBV7-2,NA
TGTGCCTGGAGTCCCCACGGGACAGGGGATACGCAGTATTTT,CAWSPHGTGDTQYF,TRBD1,TRBJ2-3,TRBV30,NA
TGTGCCAGCAGTTACGAGGGGGTCTCCTACAATGAGCAGTTCTTC,CASSYEGVSYNEQFF,NA,TRBJ2-1,TRBV6-5,NA
TGTGCCAGCAGCTTTTACGACAGAACTTTTAGCACAGATACGCAGTATTTT,CASSFYDRTFSTDTQYF,NA,TRBJ2-3,TRBV5-6,NA
TGTGCCAGCAGCTTTATCGCAGCGGGGACCCAGTACTTC,CASSFIAAGTQYF,NA,TRBJ2-5,TRBV7-8,NA
TGCGCCAGCAGCCAAGATAGAGCCACCGGGGAGCTGTTTTTT,CASSQDRATGELFF,NA,TRBJ2-2,TRBV4-3,NA
TGTGCCAGCAGTTACGGCCACACAGATACGCAGTATTTT,CASSYGHTDTQYF,NA,TRBJ2-3,TRBV6-2/TRBV6-3,once
TGTGCCAGCAGTGACAGGGGGCTCACTGAAGCTTTCTTT,CASSDRGLTEAFF,TRBD1,TRBJ1-1,TRBV6-1,NA
TGCGCCAGCAGCCAAGATTGGGGGGTGCGTGGCTACACCTTC,CASSQDWGVRGYTF,NA,TRBJ1-2,TRBV4-3,NA
TGTGCCAGCAGCGTAGATCTCACAGGGAATGAGCAGTTCTTC,CASSVDLTGNEQFF,NA,TRBJ2-1,TRBV9,once
TGTGCCAGCAGCTTATCCGGGACTAGCGCGAACTACAATGAGCAGTTCTTC,CASSLSGTSANYNEQFF,TRBD2,TRBJ2-1,TRBV7-6,NA
TGTGCCAGCAGCTTAAGGACTTATAATTCACCCCTCCACTTT,CASSLRTYNSPLHF,NA,TRBJ1-6,TRBV7-3,NA
TGTGCCAGCTCGGAGGGACAGTACTATGGCTACACCTTC,CASSEGQYYGYTF,TRBD1,TRBJ1-2,TRBV18,NA
TGTGCCAGCAGTTTCCCGGGACTAGCGGGAGTTGGTACCGGGGAGCTGTTTTTT,CASSFPGLAGVGTGELFF,TRBD2,TRBJ2-2,TRBV28,NA
TGTGCCAGCAGTCTCAGGGATAACTATGGCTACACCTTC,CASSLRDNYGYTF,NA,TRBJ1-2,TRBV12-3/TRBV12-4,NA
TGTGCCAGCAGTCAGGGACCGGGACTAGCGGGTTCGAACACCGGGGAGCTGTTTTTT,CASSQGPGLAGSNTGELFF,TRBD2,TRBJ2-2,TRBV6-6,once
TGTGCCAGCAGCTTATCCCTCCTGGCTACTGAAGCTTTCTTT,CASSLSLLATEAFF,NA,TRBJ1-1,TRBV7-3,NA
TGTGCCAGCAGCTTGGGAGATCTTCCTAATTCACCCCTCCACTTT,CASSLGDLPNSPLHF,NA,TRBJ1-6,TRBV7-3,few
TGTGCCAGCAGCCAAGAAAGCGGACAGGGGGCGCGGGGCTACACCTTC,CASSQESGQGARGYTF,TRBD1,TRBJ1-2,TRBV4-2,NA
TGTGCCAGCAGCTGGGAGCTACGTGGCGGCGAGCAGTACTTC,CASSWELRGGEQYF,NA,TRBJ2-7,TRBV7-2,once
TGTGCCAGCAGCGTAGGGAGGCGGGACAGGGGAACAGATACGCAGTATTTT,CASSVGRRDRGTDTQYF,TRBD1,TRBJ2-3,TRBV9,NA
TGTGCCACCAGTGATTCTCGGTCTCCCTACGAGCAGTACTTC,CATSDSRSPYEQYF,NA,TRBJ2-7,TRBV24-1,NA
TGTGCCAGCAGCCCCCCTGCGAGGACAGGGGACGGCTACACCTTC,CASSPPARTGDGYTF,TRBD1,TRBJ1-2,TRBV7-9,NA
TGTGCCAGCAGGGGGACCTGGACAGGGTCCCACGAGCAGTACTTC,CASRGTWTGSHEQYF,TRBD1,TRBJ2-7,TRBV28,NA
TGTGCCAGCAGCTTAGGGGGCCAGGGCTTGTCACCCCTCCACTTT,CASSLGGQGLSPLHF,NA,TRBJ1-6,TRBV7-2,NA
TGTGCCAGCTCACCAACAGCTAGCACAGATACGCAGTATTTT,CASSPTASTDTQYF,NA,TRBJ2-3,TRBV18,NA
TGTGCCAGCAGCTCCCCCGTGGGCGGGGGACCCACAGATACGCAGTATTTT,CASSSPVGGGPTDTQYF,TRBD2,TRBJ2-3,TRBV7-3,NA
TGTGCCAGCAGCAGTCCGGACACTACCTACGAGCAGTACTTC,CASSSPDTTYEQYF,NA,TRBJ2-7,TRBV5-6,NA
TGTGCCAGCAGCTTAGAACAGCTAAATTCACCCCTCCACTTT,CASSLEQLNSPLHF,NA,TRBJ1-6,TRBV7-9,NA
TGTGCCAGTAGTATACGGGGTTTAGCTGGAAACACCATATATTTT,CASSIRGLAGNTIYF,NA,TRBJ1-3,TRBV19,once
TGTGCCAGCACCTTGTGGGAGGGTTCCAACTATGGCTACACCTTC,CASTLWEGSNYGYTF,NA,TRBJ1-2,TRBV7-9,NA
TGCGCCAGCAGCCAAGATTCCGGCACAGAAGAGACCCAGTACTTC,CASSQDSGTEETQYF,NA,TRBJ2-5,TRBV4-3,NA
TGCGCCAGCAGCTTGGGAACAGGGGCCGGGGAGCTGTTTTTT,CASSLGTGAGELFF,TRBD1,TRBJ2-2,TRBV5-1,NA
TGTGCCAGCAGGACCCCAGGGACAAACTCCTACGAGCAGTACTTC,CASRTPGTNSYEQYF,NA,TRBJ2-7,TRBV25-1,few
TGCGCCAGCAGCCAAGGGGGGCAGGGGGACTATGGCTACACCTTC,CASSQGGQGDYGYTF,TRBD1,TRBJ1-2,TRBV4-3,NA
TGTGCCAGCAGTCTCAGGGGATATGGCTACACCTTC,CASSLRGYGYTF,NA,TRBJ1-2,TRBV12-3/TRBV12-4,NA
TGCGCCAGCAGCTTCGGACAGGCAGATACGCAGTATTTT,CASSFGQADTQYF,TRBD1,TRBJ2-3,TRBV5-1,NA
TGTGCCACCAGTGCGGGACAGGTCAATCAGCCCCAGCATTTT,CATSAGQVNQPQHF,TRBD1,TRBJ1-5,TRBV24-1,NA
TGTGCCAGTAGTACTGCGAGTAATCAGCCCCAGCATTTT,CASSTASNQPQHF,NA,TRBJ1-5,TRBV19,NA
TGTGCCAGCAGTATCGACAGGGGCAACGAGCAGTACTTC,CASSIDRGNEQYF,TRBD1,TRBJ2-7,TRBV12-3/TRBV12-4,NA
TGCGCCAGCAGCCAAGGAGGTGGGGTCGGGGGTAGGAATTCACCCCTCCACTTT,CASSQGGGVGGRNSPLHF,NA,TRBJ1-6,TRBV4-3,NA
TGTGCCAGCAGCCAAGGAGCTAGCGGGGGTTACGAGCAGTACTTC,CASSQGASGGYEQYF,TRBD2,TRBJ2-7,TRBV3-1/TRBV3-2,NA
TGTGCCAGCAGCAGGGGGCGCTTAAAGAATTCACCCCTCCACTTT,CASSRGRLKNSPLHF,TRBD1,TRBJ1-6,TRBV2,NA
TGTGCCAGCAGGTACGGGACAACCTATGGCTACACCTTC,CASRYGTTYGYTF,NA,TRBJ1-2,TRBV12-3/TRBV12-4,few
TGTGCCAGTAGTATATCGGGCAGGGGGGCTGGAAACACCATATATTTT,CASSISGRGAGNTIYF,TRBD1,TRBJ1-3,TRBV19,NA